Sequencing of this T cell receptor (beta chain) was carried out in a study of blood T cell repertoires in COVID-19. About the research overall: Sites across the United States, Italy and Spain contributed samples from acute and convalescent COVID-19. Sources were T cells, B-cell-depleted T cells, or PBMCs; the material itself was cDNA or gDNA.

This clone occurred once. In the source study's methods: Amplification of reference gene primers provided the estimated nucleated cell counts. Using immunoSEQ multiplex PCR, the repertoire was profiled, and TCRdb retains in-frame clones only, with some absent. Clonal size and the V and J genes are those of that table, whereas D and trimming came from the DNA. This table holds approximately 54,000 clones, 86% found once. Trimming left V 4 bases short and J 6 bases short, with 12 bases between. The CDR3 extends over 13 amino acids. Looked up from germline, CDR1 is LGHDT and CDR2 is YNNKEL (reference sequence).

The clonotype originates from a human donor in a cohort sampled during active COVID-19. V and J are TRBV3-1 (or the pseudogene TRBV3-2) and TRBJ1-2; a possible D gene is TRBD1 (6 bases). The sample taken for sequencing was peripheral blood. CDR3 loop: CASSPTRQDGYTF. In DNA, the CDR3 is TGTGCCAGCAGCCCCACAAGACAGGATGGCTACACCTTC.